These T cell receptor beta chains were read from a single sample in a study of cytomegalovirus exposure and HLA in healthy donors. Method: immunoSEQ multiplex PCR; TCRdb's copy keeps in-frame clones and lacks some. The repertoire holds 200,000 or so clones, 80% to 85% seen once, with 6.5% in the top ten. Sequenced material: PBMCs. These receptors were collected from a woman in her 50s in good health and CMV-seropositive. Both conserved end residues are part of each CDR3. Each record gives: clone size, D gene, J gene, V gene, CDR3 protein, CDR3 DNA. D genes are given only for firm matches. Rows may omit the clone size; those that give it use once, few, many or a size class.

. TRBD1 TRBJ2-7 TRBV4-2 CASSQDYGQVSYEQYF TGTGCCAGCAGCCAAGATTACGGACAGGTCTCCTACGAGCAGTACTTC
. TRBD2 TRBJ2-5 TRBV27 CASSATSGGEETQYF TGTGCCAGCAGTGCAACTAGCGGGGGGGAAGAGACCCAGTACTTC
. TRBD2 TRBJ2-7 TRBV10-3 CAISNPTSGRYEQYF TGTGCCATCAGCAACCCTACTAGCGGGAGATACGAGCAGTACTTC
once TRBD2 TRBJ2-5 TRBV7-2 CASSLGLAQETQYF TGTGCCAGCAGCTTAGGACTAGCGCAAGAGACCCAGTACTTC
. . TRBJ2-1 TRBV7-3 CASSSGFYNEQFF TGTGCCAGCAGCTCAGGATTCTACAATGAGCAGTTCTTC
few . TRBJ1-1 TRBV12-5 CASVLDTEAFF TGTGCTAGTGTCCTAGACACTGAAGCTTTCTTT
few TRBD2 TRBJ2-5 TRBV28 CASSTSVQETQYF TGTGCCAGCAGTACTAGCGTACAAGAGACCCAGTACTTC
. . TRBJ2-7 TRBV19 CASSIGGGAYEQYF TGTGCCAGTAGTATAGGCGGAGGAGCCTACGAGCAGTACTTC
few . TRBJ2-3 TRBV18 CASPSQGRRADTQYF TGTGCCAGCCCCAGTCAGGGTCGACGAGCAGATACGCAGTATTTT
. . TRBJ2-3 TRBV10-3 CAISESKEEAQYF TGTGCCATCAGTGAGTCGAAGGAAGAGGCGCAGTATTTT
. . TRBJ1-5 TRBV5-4 CASSFWGNNQPQHF TGTGCCAGCAGCTTTTGGGGCAACAATCAGCCCCAGCATTTT
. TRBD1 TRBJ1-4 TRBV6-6 CAGTSGTGGNEKLFF TGTGCCGGCACCTCCGGGACAGGGGGCAATGAAAAACTGTTTTTT
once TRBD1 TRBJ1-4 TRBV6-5 CASRSGTAYNEKLFF TGTGCCAGCAGGTCCGGGACAGCTTATAATGAAAAACTGTTTTTT
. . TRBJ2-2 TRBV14 CASSQDRVWNTGELFF TGTGCCAGCAGCCAAGACCGGGTCTGGAACACCGGGGAGCTGTTTTTT
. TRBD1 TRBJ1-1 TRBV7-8 CASSFRTGVNTEAFF TGTGCCAGCAGCTTTCGGACAGGGGTGAACACTGAAGCTTTCTTT
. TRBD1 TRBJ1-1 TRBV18 CASSRGQGLNTEAFF TGTGCCAGCTCACGCGGACAGGGATTGAACACTGAAGCTTTCTTT
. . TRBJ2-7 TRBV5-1 CASSSGRELYEQYF TGCGCCAGCAGCTCCGGCAGGGAACTCTACGAGCAGTACTTC
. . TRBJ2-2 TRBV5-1 CASSLDYNTGELFF TGCGCCAGCAGCTTGGACTATAACACCGGGGAGCTGTTTTTT
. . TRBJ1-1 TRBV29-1 CSVVGYQGTEAFF TGCAGCGTTGTAGGATATCAGGGCACTGAAGCTTTCTTT
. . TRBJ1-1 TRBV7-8 CASSLIDMNTEAFF TGTGCCAGCAGCTTAATAGACATGAACACTGAAGCTTTCTTT
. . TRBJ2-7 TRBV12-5 CASGLGPQDEQYF TGTGCTAGTGGTTTGGGCCCTCAGGACGAGCAGTACTTC
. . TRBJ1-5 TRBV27 CASSPLYSLPQHF TGTGCCAGCAGCCCGCTTTATAGTCTGCCTCAGCATTTT
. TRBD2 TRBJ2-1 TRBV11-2 CASSLVGLAGGNNEQFF TGTGCCAGCAGCTTAGTCGGACTAGCGGGGGGGAACAATGAGCAGTTCTTC
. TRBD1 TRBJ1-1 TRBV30 CAWKIDGPGGTEAFF TGTGCCTGGAAAATTGATGGTCCAGGGGGCACTGAAGCTTTCTTT
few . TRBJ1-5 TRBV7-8 CASSLGRGPGDSNQPQHF TGTGCCAGCAGCTTAGGAAGAGGGCCGGGGGATAGCAATCAGCCCCAGCATTTT
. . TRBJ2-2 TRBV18 CASSPRGGDGELFF TGTGCCAGCTCACCCCGCGGAGGGGACGGGGAGCTGTTTTTT
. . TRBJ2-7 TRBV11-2 CASSSSWGGAVSYEQYF TGTGCCAGCAGCTCAAGTTGGGGGGGGGCAGTCTCCTACGAGCAGTACTTC
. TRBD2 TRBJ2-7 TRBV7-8 CASSGGLAGYEQYF TGTGCCAGCAGCGGGGGACTAGCGGGTTACGAGCAGTACTTC
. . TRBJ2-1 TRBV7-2 CASSLAGEREQFF TGTGCCAGCAGCTTAGCTGGGGAGCGGGAGCAGTTCTTC
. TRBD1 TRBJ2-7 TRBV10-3 CAISESTGERAHEQYF TGTGCCATCAGTGAGTCGACAGGGGAAAGGGCCCACGAGCAGTACTTC
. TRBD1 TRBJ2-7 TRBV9 CASSDRQGTDEQYF TGTGCCAGCAGTGATCGACAGGGGACGGACGAGCAGTACTTC
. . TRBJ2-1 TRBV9 CASSVADSPLNEQFF TGTGCCAGCAGCGTAGCCGACTCACCCCTCAATGAGCAGTTCTTC
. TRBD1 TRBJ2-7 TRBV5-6 CASSSGTGGPYEQYF TGTGCCAGCAGCTCCGGGACAGGGGGCCCCTACGAGCAGTACTTC
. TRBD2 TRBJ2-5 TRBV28 CASSLFRTSGRRGQETQYF TGTGCCAGCAGTTTATTTCGGACTAGCGGGAGGAGGGGACAAGAGACCCAGTACTTC
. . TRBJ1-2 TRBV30 CAWGYGGSHYGYTF TGTGCCTGGGGGTACGGGGGGTCTCACTATGGCTACACCTTC
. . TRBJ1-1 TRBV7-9 CASSLGGGMNTEAFF TGTGCCAGCAGCTTAGGGGGGGGGATGAACACTGAAGCTTTCTTT
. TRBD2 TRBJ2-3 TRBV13 CASRRGLAGRTDTQYF TGTGCCAGCAGACGCGGACTAGCGGGACGCACAGATACGCAGTATTTT
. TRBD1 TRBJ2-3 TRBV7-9 CASSLEGRGTDTQYF TGTGCCAGCAGCTTAGAGGGCAGGGGGACAGATACGCAGTATTTT
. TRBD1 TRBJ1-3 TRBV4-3 CASSQSGTGGGNTIYF TGCGCCAGCAGCCAGTCCGGGACAGGGGGTGGAAACACCATATATTTT
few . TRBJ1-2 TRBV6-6 CASSYLQGGYGYTF TGTGCCAGCAGTTACCTACAGGGTGGCTATGGCTACACCTTC
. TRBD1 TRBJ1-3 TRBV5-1 CASSLGAGGSGNTIYF TGCGCCAGCAGCTTGGGAGCAGGGGGGTCTGGAAACACCATATATTTT
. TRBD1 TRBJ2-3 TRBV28 CASSSPGQGTDTQYF TGTGCCAGCAGTAGTCCTGGACAGGGAACAGATACGCAGTATTTT
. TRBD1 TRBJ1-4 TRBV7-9 CASSVRRDSHGKLFF TGTGCCAGCAGCGTTCGCCGGGACAGTCATGGAAAACTGTTTTTT
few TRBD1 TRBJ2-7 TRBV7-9 CASSLVVLSGQGYEQYF TGTGCCAGCAGCTTAGTAGTGCTTTCGGGACAGGGATACGAGCAGTACTTC
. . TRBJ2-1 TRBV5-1 CASNPYQGGGNEQFF TGCGCCAGCAACCCCTACCAGGGGGGTGGCAATGAGCAGTTCTTC
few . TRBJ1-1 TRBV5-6 CASSLRGPGTEAFF TGTGCCAGCAGCCTCCGGGGTCCGGGCACTGAAGCTTTCTTT
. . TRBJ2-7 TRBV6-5 CASSYGAGPPYEQYF TGTGCCAGCAGTTACGGTGCGGGACCCCCCTACGAGCAGTACTTC